This T cell receptor beta chain was sequenced for a study of cytomegalovirus exposure and HLA in healthy donors. CDR3 length: 12 amino acids. The V end lost 5 bases, the J end lost 14 bases, and 16 bases lay between the germline ends. Germline V gene lookup returns CDR1 SGHVS and CDR2 FQNEAQ. Researchers ran the PCR with 60 Vbeta and 13 Jbeta primers. This table comes from immunoSEQ multiplex PCR, and its TCRdb copy is limited to in-frame clones, with some not included. The sample's table shows 110,000 to 150,000 clones. What was sequenced was PBMCs. V and J are TRBV7-8 and TRBJ2-1, with D perhaps matching TRBD2 (5 bases). The TCR comes from a woman younger than 30 in good health and CMV-seronegative. CDR3 in amino acids: CASSQEADGKFF. DNA of the CDR3: TGTGCCAGCAGCCAGGAGGCGGATGGCAAGTTCTTC. Full variable domain (outside the CDR3, taken from reference TRBV7-8 and TRBJ2-1): GAGVSQSPRYKVAKRGQDVALRCDPISGHVSLFWYQQALGQGPEFLTYFQNEAQLDKSGLPSDRFFAERPEGSVSTLKIQRTQQEDSAVYLCASSQEADGKFFGPGTRLTVL.